The sequence of this T cell receptor beta chain was determined in a study of cytomegalovirus exposure and HLA in healthy donors (TCRdb year 2017). About the study as a whole: In an earlier analysis of some 610 of the donors, around 300 Gb of sequence data and just under 120 million unique TCR beta sequences from 180 million or so T cells were reported. An early release covering 550 to 650 HLA-typed donors comprised 300 to 350 gigabases of sequencing data and approximately 85 million unique TCR sequences. Of the approximately 400 genotyped donors, approximately 83% fell in the genetic ancestry cluster associated with self-reported Caucasian donors. The study aimed to test whether cataloging public T cell receptors could reveal signatures of past pathogen exposure. Using immunosequencing, the study profiled T cell repertoires from around 680 subjects and related those repertoires to cytomegalovirus serostatus. Along with the roughly 700-subject first cohort, a separate validation cohort of over a hundred different subjects was used. The study combined high-throughput TCR immunosequencing, statistical association of individual TCRs with disease status, and machine learning to predict cytomegalovirus infection status. To study patterns of TCR occurrence, a later analysis re-analyzed previously published TCR beta repertoires from just over 650 donors and added high-resolution HLA genotyping. Rather than drawing on any new phenotypic data, the later analysis identified candidate immune exposures from TCR beta sequences and the way those sequences occurred across donors. An earlier analysis of roughly 600 of the donors used high-throughput TCR beta sequencing to judge whether each TCR beta V gene segment behaved as functional or pseudogenic. Alongside the repertoire data, information on donor age, sex, ethnicity and CMV serostatus was compiled. In a later genetic analysis, genome-wide SNP genotypes for 398 of the 666 donors were used, and that subset was treated as a discovery cohort. All discovery cohort repertoires had been generated on a single sequencing platform. HLA typing covered class I and class II loci at four-digit resolution. The number of typed donors differed by locus: about 629-630 for A, B, C, DRB1 and DQB1; approximately 540 for DQA1; some 610 for DPA1; and about 470 for DPB1. Because of strong linkage in the cohort, a few DR-DQ haplotypes were treated as single units for association and clustering. On average, 235,054 unique TCR beta nucleotide sequences were sequenced per donor among about 400 genotyped donors of the cohort, with roughly 18% of those sequences being non-productive.

From the cysteine up to the phenylalanine, the CDR3 has a length of 16 residues. Only the CDR3 DNA is retained, 48 bases long and in frame from the first base. Sequences WNHNN (CDR1) and SYGVQD (CDR2) are obtained from the germline V gene (reference sequence). V loses 0 bases, J loses 2 bases, and the germline ends lie 14 bases apart. Receptors were amplified or captured by the immunoSEQ multiplex PCR assay. For the multiplex PCR, a mixture combining 60 forward primers for TCR Vbeta segments and 13 reverse primers for TCR Jbeta segments was used. A multiplex PCR assay on genomic DNA amplified the CDR3 region of rearranged TCR beta genes. On the Illumina HiSeq System, the amplified TCR beta libraries were sequenced as 87-base-pair reads. The study's own analysis went as follows. In a later analysis, roughly 80 million unique TCR beta chains were counted across the roughly 700 repertoires, and roughly 11 million of these chains were shared by at least two donors. A nearest-neighbor algorithm error-corrected the raw reads and collapsed the reads into unique sequences, merging closely related sequences to remove PCR and sequencing errors. CDR3 sequences were aligned to IMGT reference sequences to assign V, D and J gene segments. For a sequence to be retained, at least a six-nucleotide match to both a V gene segment and a J gene segment was required. A rearrangement was called productive if the CDR3 had no stop codons and remained in frame with V and J, and every other rearrangement was called non-productive. Following IMGT convention, CDR3 was defined as the stretch from the second conserved V-encoded cysteine to the conserved J-encoded phenylalanine. In an earlier analysis of more than 550 of the donors, sequences lacking an unambiguous match to a single V gene segment were excluded. An earlier analysis of roughly 590 of the donors called V segments functional above 56.7% productive rearrangements and segregating when the between-donor standard deviation exceeded 5%. To diagnose cytomegalovirus status from the catalog of TCR beta chain sequences, a statistical classification framework was built. In a later analysis, TCR nucleotide sequences were compared against IMGT/GENE-DB human TR gene sequences so that V and J genes could be assigned. Using the TCRdist pipeline, a later analysis assigned CDR3 sequences along with most-parsimonious VDJ recombination scenarios. In a later analysis, every TCR beta chain was defined by the combination of its CDR3 amino acid sequence and its V-gene family, and reads without a unique V-gene family were dropped. In a later analysis, 500 to 700 highly shared, low-generation-probability nucleotide sequences were removed to address suspected cross-contamination and a sequencing artifact. In a later analysis, a clonal expansion index for each public chain was calculated from normalized within-repertoire ranks of inferred template counts. A later analysis computed generation probabilities with a VDJ recombination model fitted to out-of-frame rearrangements, and checked the results against IGoR. A later analysis scored TCR-TCR, TCR-HLA and TCR-CMV co-occurrence with hypergeometric tests, applying a repertoire-size bias correction to TCR pairs. A later analysis estimated false discovery rates by permuting HLA or CMV assignments 20 times. In a later analysis, co-occurring TCRs were grouped using DBSCAN, with TCRdist sequence similarity added in when clustering inside HLA-allele-positive subsets. For co-occurrence clustering, repertoires with fewer than 30,000 or more than 120,000 public chains were excluded, along with about five repertoires with anomalous nucleotide sharing. Not all clones reach the TCRdb copy of this immuneACCESS table, which keeps in-frame sequences only. Checked studies attribute under half of the gap to unresolved V genes and leave the rest unexplained. D and trimming were read from the DNA, whereas the V and J calls and clone size are those reported in that table. This sample's table has entries for approximately 54,000 clones. The ten largest clonotypes hold approximately 7% of the sample.

About this clone: What antigen it recognizes has not been identified.

Overall study results and their limits: A further reported finding was that TCR beta sequences accurately predicted the HLA-A and HLA-B alleles for most subjects in the first cohort. Because counts were too low, 15 or so rarely observed V segments, including chromosome 9 orphons, were excluded from the earlier analysis of some 590 of the donors. Assigning TCR associations to individual alleles was difficult when HLA alleles, especially DR and DQ, strongly co-occurred. The sequencing pipeline was judged likely to have produced a cluster of highly shared sequence variants as a technical artifact. CMV serostatus was the only immune exposure information available for the cohort. The authors suggested that the approach could potentially be extended to other disease states and immunological phenotypes. Because some donors lacked HLA typing at each locus, the association tests relied only on the typed subset. A later genetic analysis reported fewer N-insertions in productive TCRs among donors in an Asian-associated ancestry cluster than the roughly 650-donor mean. Some IMGT-functional V segments, including TRBV6-2 and TRBV6-3, could not be distinguished by the 87-base-pair reads and were therefore excluded. Linkage disequilibrium might explain the correlated functional status among segregating V segments, but an unknown experimental factor could not be excluded. Across donors, most TCR sequences were observed very rarely, whereas some public TCRs were present in many individuals. According to a later analysis, most CMV-associated TCR beta chains appeared to be HLA-restricted, and the HLA associations seemed to be driven largely by CMV exposure. In a later analysis, HLA-associated TCR beta chains showed more clonal expansion and lower generation probabilities than non-associated chains that were equally common. In a later analysis, the rate of TCR association differed among HLA loci, with DRB1 alleles having the most associated TCRs and HLA-C alleles having the fewest. The study gave a list of more than 150 TCR beta chains associated with cytomegalovirus. A later genetic analysis associated a missense DCLRE1C variant with V-gene and J-gene trimming of TCR beta chains, and an independent cohort replicated the association. In vitro tests confirmed that a few of the cytomegalovirus-associated TCR beta chains recognize cytomegalovirus antigens. An earlier analysis of around 600 of the donors showed that most TCR beta V segments appeared in productive rearrangements either about 87% or about 30% of the time, which broadly matched IMGT annotations. Several of the top co-occurrence clusters appeared to be linked to parvovirus B19, influenza, CMV and Epstein-Barr virus, according to a later analysis. In this cohort, only TCR beta chains were sequenced, and detectable features were limited by the absence of alpha or paired-chain data. Presence/absence analyses assumed roughly uniform sequencing depth across donors, an assumption that may not hold. Specific HLA alleles were associated with around 18,000 TCR beta sequences at a false discovery rate of 0.05 in a later analysis. The classifier was reported to diagnose cytomegalovirus status with high specificity and sensitivity in both the original and validation cohorts.

The cohort was made up of under 800 healthy bone marrow donors. At the time of sampling, all cohort members were nominally healthy, though unrecorded immune exposures were likely present. The donor tested CMV seronegative and was one of the 352 seronegative cohort members. A peripheral blood sample was provided by each donor, and peripheral blood mononuclear cells were used for TCR beta sequencing. Genomic DNA extraction from the blood cell samples was performed with the Qiagen DNeasy Blood Extraction Kit. The receptor comes from a woman aged 40-49 years in good health and CMV-seronegative. The V and J genes are TRBV10-1 and TRBJ2-7; 6 matching bases give a weak D call of TRBD1. Sequencing was carried out using PBMCs. The CDR3 region reads CASSESLTGYAYEQYF. The DNA reads as follows: TGCGCCAGCAGTGAGTCTTTAACAGGGTACGCCTACGAGCAGTACTTC.